This T cell receptor (beta chain) is drawn from a study of blood T cell repertoires in COVID-19. Study-level information: Sample material is recorded as cDNA or gDNA derived from T cells, B-cell-depleted T cells, or PBMCs.

In the authors' methods: Reference gene primer amplification yielded estimated nucleated cell counts. Assay: immunoSEQ multiplex PCR; the TCRdb copy retains only in-frame clones and omits some. The V and J calls and the clone size are those of that table, but D and trimming were determined from the DNA. In the table there are about 130,000 clones, approximately 81% of which are singletons. Germline-derived CDR1 and CDR2 are MNHEY and SVGEGT. CDR3 length: 14 residues. The V and J ends lost 2 bases and 5 bases respectively, with 12 bases between them. This clone was seen a handful of times. The sequenced sample was peripheral blood. This chain uses TRBV6-2 or TRBV6-3 with TRBJ1-1; D is undetermined. The clonotype originates from a man aged 35 to 55 with active or convalescent COVID-19. The CDR3 coding sequence is TGTGCCAGCAGTTACGATTCTGGGAGTACTGAAGCTTTCTTT. Protein product: CASSYDSGSTEAFF.